The 27 T cell receptor beta chains presented below share a single source sample, sequenced in a study of CD8+CD57+ T cells in acquired aplastic anemia (dated 2018 in TCRdb). Sequenced on an Illumina HiSeq 2000. Genomic DNA served as template for TCR beta VDJ combination and CDR3 sequence profiling. TCRdb reanalyzed the raw reads on its own, using fastp at Q25 for trimming and MiXCR for clone calling, and kept in-frame beta chains. CDR3 protein sequences are deduplicated, and each keeps its most common genes and DNA. The sample table shows about 190,000 distinct CDR3 sequences, and more than 45% are seen once. The top ten constitute about 9.5% of the sample. Flow cytometry had shown CD8+CD57+ cell expansion in the patients selected for sequencing. The sequenced material came from sorted CD4+, CD8+, or CD8+CD57+ T cells (not recorded which) from PBMCs. The receptors shown here come from a human donor with aplastic anemia.

Turning to this clonotype: A much bigger clone sits one base away, suggesting this may be a read error. The V call is TRBV6-2 or TRBV6-3, the J call TRBJ2-5; D is possibly TRBD2 (5 bases). The CDR3 is 14 residues long. Looked up from germline, CDR1 is MNHEY and CDR2 is SVGEGT. The V end lost 10 bases, the J end lost 2 bases, and 17 bases lay between the germline ends. This chain's CDR3 is CATNSRGVQETQYF. In DNA, the CDR3 is TGTGCCACCAACTCCCGGGGTGTTCAAGAGACCCAGTACTTC.

This sequence joins TRBV19 and TRBJ1-1, with D maybe TRBD1 (5 bases). V gave up 4 bases and J gave up 6 bases, with 15 bases separating them. CDR1 is LNHDA, CDR2 SQIVND, per germline (reference sequence). The CDR3 length is 14 residues. CDR3 sequence reads: CASSTHSGRSEAFF. Here the CDR3 DNA reads TGTGCCAGTAGTACACATTCAGGGAGGTCTGAAGCTTTCTTT.

This clonotype was detected many times. Here the CDR3 reads CASSLDGQRLFF. The CDR3 region has the DNA TGTGCCAGCAGCTTAGATGGGCAACGGCTGTTTTTT. The chain joins TRBV11-3 to TRBJ1-4; the D is unclear. The CDR3 has 12 residues. Per germline, CDR1 SGHNT and CDR2 YENEEA. The V and J ends lost 0 bases and 14 bases respectively, with 10 bases between them.

The chain employs TRBV20-1 and TRBJ1-4; D might be TRBD1 (6 bases). Trimming removed 6 bases at V and 13 bases at J, with 21 bases between. Germline CDR1 and CDR2: DFQATT and SNEGSKA (reference sequence). CDR3 length: 13 amino acids. As DNA, the CDR3 is TGCAGTGCCCCTGATCGTGGGGGGCGAAGACTGTTTTTT. Residues: CSAPDRGGRRLFF.

With regard to this clonotype: A much larger clone differs from this one at a single base, so this may be a read error. This rearrangement joins TRBV6-4 to TRBJ2-5; no reliable D call. The CDR3 consists of 12 residues. CDR1 and CDR2 from the germline V gene are MRHNA and SNTAGT. This CDR3 reads CACSYFSETQYF. The CDR3 coding sequence is TGTGCCTGCAGTTACTTTTCAGAGACCCAGTACTTC.

Many counts were recorded for this clonotype. The chain recombines TRBV29-1 with TRBJ2-5, with D perhaps assigned TRBD1 or TRBD2 (5 bases each). Trimming cost V 5 bases and J 4 bases, with 11 bases left between them. CDR1 and CDR2 from the germline V gene are SQVTM and ANQGSEA. The CDR3 has 12 amino acids. The CDR3, as DNA: TGCAGCGTTATTCAGGGAGTAGAGACCCAGTACTTC. This translates into CSVIQGVETQYF.

The rearrangement links TRBV2 to TRBJ2-7; perhaps TRBD2 as D (6 bases). V was shortened by 0 bases and J by 4 bases, with 13 bases between the two germline ends. This CDR3 is built from 15 residues. Germline lookup yields CDR1 SNHLY and CDR2 FYNNEI. In nucleotides, the CDR3 is TGTGCCAGCAGTGAAGCGGGCGGGAATCAGTACGAGCAGTACTTC. Translating it yields CASSEAGGNQYEQYF.

This clonotype was observed a single time. The chain joins TRBV24-1 to TRBJ2-3; 8 bases line up with TRBD2. Germline values: CDR1 KGHDR, CDR2 SFDVKD. V gave up 7 bases and J gave up 5 bases; unmatched junction bases: 4. The CDR3 has 13 amino acids. CDR3 amino acids: CATRTSVEDTQYF. The CDR3 DNA reads as TGTGCCACCAGGACTAGCGTGGAAGATACGCAGTATTTT.

The CDR3 sequence: CASRTSPSYEQYF. CDR3 DNA: TGTGCCAGCAGAACCTCCCCTTCCTACGAGCAGTACTTC. This chain uses TRBV7-2 with TRBJ2-7; D is ambiguous. Germline values: CDR1 SGHTA, CDR2 FQGNSA. The ends were cut back, 6 bases at V and 1 base at J, with 10 bases in the middle. The CDR3 loop spans 13 amino acids.

CDR3: CATSRRGRTEAFF. The CDR3 DNA reads as TGTGCCACCAGCCGACGGGGTAGGACTGAAGCTTTCTTT. This sequence joins TRBV24-1 and TRBJ1-1; D is ambiguous. Trimming stripped 7 bases from V and 5 bases from J, with 13 bases between. The CDR3 extends over 13 amino acids. Germline V lookup: CDR1 KGHDR, CDR2 SFDVKD.

This clonotype showed up just a few times. One junction end disagrees with the germline gene, perhaps due to a read error. This chain uses TRBV12-3 or TRBV12-4 with TRBJ1-1; TRBD1 is a possible D gene (5 bases). The CDR3 runs to 14 residues. The DNA of the CDR3 is TGTGCCAGCAGTTTACGAGGGGCCAACACTGAAGCTTCCTTT. Encoded protein: CASSLRGANTEASF.

Ten or more counts support this clonotype. This chain links TRBV20-1 with TRBJ1-3; D might be TRBD1 (5 bases). The CDR3 totals 13 residues. In germline, CDR1 is DFQATT, CDR2 SNEGSKA (reference sequence). Trimming removed 1 base at V and 8 bases at J, with 12 bases between. The CDR3 region is CSARVPGGDTIYF. CDR3 coding DNA: TGCAGTGCTAGAGTCCCTGGAGGGGACACCATATATTTT.

This chain uses TRBV20-1 with TRBJ2-7; TRBD2 matches at 10 bases. From germline, CDR1 is DFQATT and CDR2 SNEGSKA (reference sequence). The CDR3 contains 15 residues. J lost 0 bases, V lost 0 bases, and 2 bases had no gene match. The CDR3 sequence is CSARDRTSGSYEQYF. The CDR3 DNA sequence: TGCAGTGCTAGAGACCGGACTAGCGGCTCCTACGAGCAGTACTTC.

The chain recombines TRBV20-1 with TRBJ2-7; D uncertain. Trimming took 1 base from V and 6 from J, leaving 16 bases between them. Germline V gives CDR1 DFQATT, CDR2 SNEGSKA (reference sequence). This CDR3 contains 14 residues. CDR3 residues: CSARAGPPVVEQYF. The CDR3 DNA sequence: TGCAGTGCTAGAGCGGGCCCTCCCGTGGTCGAGCAGTACTTC.

This clonotype was observed at least ten times. The genes are TRBV28 and TRBJ2-7; 7 bases align to TRBD1. V dropped 6 bases and J dropped 0; count of bases not matched to a gene: 8. Germline V gene sequence: CDR1 MDHEN, CDR2 SYDVKM. The CDR3 contains 15 residues. The DNA of the CDR3 is TGTGCCAGCAGGATTGACAGGGCGAGCTCCTACGAGCAGTACTTC. Translated, it gives CASRIDRASSYEQYF.

The gene calls are TRBV25-1 and TRBJ1-1; perhaps TRBD1 as D (5 bases). V lost 3 bases and J 1 base, leaving 9 bases between the germline ends. The CDR3 is 14 residues long. Germline lookup yields CDR1 MGHDK and CDR2 SYGVNS. The CDR3, as DNA: TGTGCCAGCAGTGAGAGGGGACCGAACACTGAAGCTTTCTTT. Encoded protein: CASSERGPNTEAFF.

This clonotype was counted between two and nine times. V gene TRBV4-1 combines with J gene TRBJ2-6; 7 bases are shared with TRBD1. From germline, CDR1 is MGHRA and CDR2 YSYEKL. The J segment lost 0 bases and the V segment lost 4 bases, leaving 3 bases of the junction unmatched. The CDR3 is 16 amino acids. In DNA, the CDR3 is TGCGCCAGCAGCCGGGACAGCCCCTCTGGGGCCAACGTCCTGACTTTC. Protein product: CASSRDSPSGANVLTF.

The sample holds a few counts of this clonotype. The rearrangement joins TRBV5-1 to TRBJ1-2, with 7 bases matching TRBD1. The V segment lost 4 bases and the J segment 2 bases; nucleotides outside the gene matches: 14. The CDR3 has 17 residues. Germline loops: CDR1 SGHRS, CDR2 YFSETQ. The CDR3 DNA reads as TGCGCCAGCAGCCCGGGACAGCCGGCTCTTTTGAACTATGGCTACACCTTC. Protein: CASSPGQPALLNYGYTF. Full variable domain (outside the CDR3, taken from reference TRBV5-1 and TRBJ1-2): KAGVTQTPRYLIKTRGQQVTLSCSPISGHRSVSWYQQTPGQGLQFLFEYFSETQRNKGNFPGRFSGRQFSNSRSEMNVSTLELGDSALYLCASSPGQPALLNYGYTFGSGTRLTVV.

The chain uses TRBV7-9 and TRBJ2-7, with D tentatively TRBD1 (5 bases). The germline V gene encodes CDR1 SEHNR and CDR2 FQNEAQ (reference sequence). The CDR3 contains 12 residues. Trimming left V 1 base short and J 5 bases short, with 6 bases between. The CDR3 coding sequence is TGTGCCAGCAGCTTAGACAGGCACGAGCAGTACTTC. Its translation is CASSLDRHEQYF.

This clonotype was seen many times. The CDR3 DNA is TGTGCCAGCAGCATACGTGGGTCCAATGAAAAACTGTTTTTT. Its protein is CASSIRGSNEKLFF. The chain employs TRBV7-9 and TRBJ1-4; D is unresolved. The ends were cut back, 5 bases at V and 5 bases at J, with 12 bases in the middle. CDR1 and CDR2 from the germline V gene are SEHNR and FQNEAQ (reference sequence). The CDR3 has 14 amino acids. The entire variable domain, with the rest obtained from reference TRBV7-9 and TRBJ1-4, is as follows: DTGVSQNPRHKITKRGQNVTFRCDPISEHNRLYWYRQTLGQGPEFLTYFQNEAQLEKSRLLSDRFSAERPKGSFSTLEIQRTEQGDSAMYLCASSIRGSNEKLFFGSGTQLSVL.

The chain is built from TRBV10-3 and TRBJ2-5; 11 bases are shared with TRBD2. J gave up 4 bases and V 9 bases, and 10 bases lay outside the gene matches. CDR3 length equals 15 residues. Germline CDR1 reads ENHRY; CDR2 reads SYGVKD. CDR3 sequence (DNA): TGTGCCATAGGGGTAGCGGGAGGGGCTGGAGAGACCCAGTACTTC. Translating it yields CAIGVAGGAGETQYF.

This clonotype has a count of ten or more. The chain combines TRBV7-8 with TRBJ1-2; D is possibly TRBD1 (6 bases). Germline CDR1 is SGHVS and CDR2 is FQNEAQ. The CDR3 loop spans 16 amino acids. Deletions cut 5 bases from V and 0 bases from J, with 16 bases between. CDR3 sequence reads: CASSLQGVGANYGYTF. CDR3 coding DNA: TGTGCCAGCAGCCTACAGGGCGTGGGAGCTAACTATGGCTACACCTTC.

This sequence joins TRBV2 and TRBJ1-4, with D uncertain. Germline loops: CDR1 SNHLY, CDR2 FYNNEI. The CDR3 is 13 residues long. Trimming stripped 4 bases from V and 8 bases from J, with 11 bases between. The CDR3 spells CASSGLATEKLFF. The DNA of the CDR3 is TGTGCCAGCAGTGGTCTGGCAACGGAAAAACTGTTTTTT. The complete variable domain, with remaining parts taken from reference TRBV2 and TRBJ1-4, reads EPEVTQTPSHQVTQMGQEVILRCVPISNHLYFYWYRQILGQKVEFLVSFYNNEISEKSEIFDDQFSVERPDGSNFTLKIRSTKLEDSAMYFCASSGLATEKLFFGSGTQLSVL.

The chain's CDR3 is CAISETGNGGQFF. CDR3 nucleotide sequence: TGTGCCATCAGTGAGACTGGCAACGGGGGGCAGTTCTTC. V usage is TRBV10-3 and J usage is TRBJ2-1, with TRBD2 as a possible D gene (6 bases). V shed 2 bases and J shed 12 bases, with 14 bases lying between them. The germline V gene encodes CDR1 ENHRY and CDR2 SYGVKD. There are 13 residues in the CDR3.

The chain links TRBV12-3 or TRBV12-4 to TRBJ2-1; 8 bases agree with TRBD1. The CDR3 loop spans 12 amino acids. V was pared by 6 bases and J by 13 bases, with 8 bases of the junction left unmatched. CDR3 sequence: CASSLDRVLQFF. The CDR3 region has the DNA TGTGCCAGCAGCTTGGACAGGGTACTCCAGTTCTTC.

The chain carries TRBV4-1 and TRBJ2-3; 12 bases map to TRBD1. CDR1 is MGHRA and CDR2 is YSYEKL in the germline V gene. This CDR3 has 19 residues. J was trimmed by 6 bases and V by 2 bases; bases with no gene match: 15. The DNA of the CDR3 is TGCGCCAGCAGCCAAATTATTTATGCCGGGACAGGGGGCCCGGATACGCAGTATTTT. It translates to CASSQIIYAGTGGPDTQYF.

The chain uses TRBV7-6 and TRBJ2-7; 9 bases line up with TRBD1. V shed 4 bases, J shed 7 bases, and the junction held 5 bases outside the gene matches. This CDR3 has 13 residues. Germline V gives CDR1 SGHVS, CDR2 FNYEAQ. The CDR3 DNA follows: TGTGCCAGCAGCTCCCAGACAGGGGGAGAGCAGTACTTC. Protein: CASSSQTGGEQYF.